This TCR beta chain was documented in a study of T cell responses to AZD1222 COVID-19 vaccine. Study observations and caveats: Only a handful of AZD1222 recipients were seropositive at baseline. Spike-specific TCR repertoires showed rising breadth and depth after two AZD1222 doses. Clonal diversity may have been underestimated in mostly white British donors. The study sampled repertoires only after the peak T cell response.

A remark on this clone: Its specificity is unknown.

V was trimmed by 2 bases and J by 1 base, leaving 19 bases between them. Germline CDR1 reads SGHDT; CDR2 reads YYEEEE. The CDR3 spans 18 residues. Produced via immunoSEQ multiplex PCR; TCRdb's table is partial and in-frame only. Of roughly 120,000 clones listed, 85% to 95% are singletons. This TCR was recovered from an adult who received the AZD1222 COVID-19 vaccine. The chain links TRBV5-6 to TRBJ2-1, with D possibly matching TRBD2 (6 bases). The sample consisted of peripheral blood, taken 28 days after the second AZD1222 dose. This chain's CDR3 is CASSFRAWGTGSYNEQFF. In DNA, the CDR3 is TGTGCCAGCAGCTTTCGAGCCTGGGGGACTGGTTCCTACAATGAGCAGTTCTTC.